The rows below give T cell receptor beta chains drawn from one sample of a study of early T cells in non-severe SARS-CoV-2 infection. TCRdb processed the 5' RACE reads anew with MiXCR; each CDR3 protein has one entry. The table has roughly 63,000 distinct CDR3 sequences, over 10% seen once. Sequenced material: whole blood. These receptors were taken from an adult who was a healthcare worker with PCR-confirmed SARS-CoV-2 infection or an uninfected control (not recorded which). The CDR3 runs from the conserved cysteine through the conserved F or W. Each record gives: J gene, V gene, clone size, D gene, CDR3 protein, CDR3 DNA. D genes are given only for firm matches. The listing skips clone size in some rows; elsewhere it reads once, few, many or a size class.

>TRBJ2-1|TRBV7-8|many|.
CASSGAALGNEQFF
TGTGCCAGCAGCGGGGCTGCTCTAGGGAATGAGCAGTTCTTC
>TRBJ1-6|TRBV3-1|.|.
CASSPLPGGGSPLHF
TGTGCCAGCAGCCCCTTACCCGGGGGCGGCTCACCCCTCCACTTT
>TRBJ1-2|TRBV4-3|.|.
CASSQDMKSSYGYTF
TGCGCCAGCAGCCAAGATATGAAGTCCAGCTATGGCTACACCTTC
>TRBJ2-7|TRBV20-1|.|.
CSARGGFSYEQYF
TGCAGTGCTAGAGGGGGCTTCTCCTACGAGCAGTACTTC
>TRBJ1-2|TRBV4-3|many|TRBD1
CASSHSQGVLTYGYTF
TGCGCCAGCAGCCACTCACAGGGGGTCTTAACCTATGGCTACACCTTC
>TRBJ2-3|TRBV20-1|many|TRBD2
CSARAFGGGRTDTQYF
TGCAGTGCTAGGGCCTTTGGCGGGGGTCGCACAGATACGCAGTATTTT
>TRBJ2-7|TRBV5-5|many|.
CASSLMGPYEQYF
TGTGCCAGCAGCCTAATGGGGCCCTACGAGCAGTACTTC
>TRBJ2-6|TRBV2|.|.
CAVGVGQTHPGANVLTF
TGTGCCGTGGGAGTAGGGCAGACCCACCCTGGGGCCAACGTCCTGACTTTC
>TRBJ1-6|TRBV2|many|.
CASSDGSSYNSPLHF
TGTGCCAGCAGTGACGGGAGCTCCTATAATTCACCCCTCCACTTT
>TRBJ1-6|TRBV9|many|TRBD1
CASSVEPLGTGSDNSPLHF
TGTGCCAGCAGCGTAGAACCCCTGGGGACAGGGTCGGATAATTCACCCCTCCACTTT
>TRBJ1-5|TRBV12-3/TRBV12-4|many|TRBD1
CASSKWTGGQPQHF
TGTGCCAGCAGTAAGTGGACAGGGGGTCAGCCCCAGCATTTT
>TRBJ2-2|TRBV11-3|many|TRBD2
CASSPGGRDTGELFF
TGTGCCAGCAGCCCGGGGGGGCGGGACACCGGGGAGCTGTTTTTT
>TRBJ1-2|TRBV7-9|few|TRBD1
CASSPEGGANYGYTF
TGTGCCAGCAGCCCTGAAGGGGGCGCCAACTATGGCTACACCTTC
>TRBJ2-5|TRBV11-2|few|TRBD1
CASSPTTGTAQETQYF
TGTGCCAGCAGCCCCACAACCGGGACAGCACAAGAGACCCAGTACTTC
>TRBJ1-2|TRBV12-3/TRBV12-4|many|.
CASSLGVNGYTF
TGTGCCAGCAGTTTGGGAGTGAATGGCTACACCTTC
>TRBJ1-2|TRBV12-3/TRBV12-4|few|TRBD1
CASSPNRGAGYTF
TGTGCCAGCAGCCCAAACAGGGGGGCTGGCTACACCTTC
>TRBJ2-6|TRBV19|.|TRBD1
CASSDRGAGANVLTF
TGTGCCAGTTCGGACAGGGGGGCCGGGGCCAACGTCCTGACTTTC
>TRBJ2-7|TRBV10-1|many|.
CARRTDKSEQYF
TGCGCCCGCCGGACAGACAAAAGCGAGCAGTACTTC
>TRBJ2-7|TRBV7-2|many|.
CASSLVGTEQYF
TGTGCCAGCAGCTTAGTAGGGACCGAGCAGTACTTC
>TRBJ2-3|TRBV6-1|.|.
CASSPGRGDLDYTQYF
TGTGCCAGCAGTCCTGGAAGGGGCGATTTGGATTATACGCAGTATTTT
>TRBJ2-7|TRBV20-1|.|.
CSASYLDTLTPSHEQYF
TGCAGTGCTAGTTATCTTGACACCCTTACCCCATCCCACGAGCAGTACTTC
>TRBJ2-5|TRBV10-1|many|TRBD1
CASSGGQGYQETQYF
TGCGCCAGCAGTGGGGGACAGGGGTACCAAGAGACCCAGTACTTC
>TRBJ2-1|TRBV19|many|.
CASSIGSNEQFF
TGTGCCAGTAGTATCGGGAGCAATGAGCAGTTCTTC
>TRBJ1-2|TRBV27|many|.
CASSYYTDYGYTF
TGTGCCAGCAGTTATTACACCGACTATGGCTACACCTTC
>TRBJ1-5|TRBV5-6|.|.
CASSLGHSNQPQHF
TGTGCCAGCAGCTTGGGACATAGCAATCAGCCCCAGCATTTT
>TRBJ1-6|TRBV9|few|TRBD1
CASSADRGLSSPLHF
TGTGCCAGCAGCGCGGACAGGGGGCTTAGTTCACCCCTCCACTTT
>TRBJ2-4|TRBV6-2/TRBV6-3|few|.
CASKEGGAKNIQYF
TGTGCCAGCAAAGAGGGCGGAGCCAAAAACATTCAGTACTTC
>TRBJ1-6|TRBV20-1|few|.
CSAREPSSYNSPLHF
TGCAGTGCTAGAGAGCCGAGCTCCTATAATTCACCCCTCCACTTT
>TRBJ2-4|TRBV6-5|.|.
CASSDYRNQLAKNIQYF
TGTGCCAGCAGTGACTACAGGAACCAATTAGCCAAAAACATTCAGTACTTC
>TRBJ2-5|TRBV2|once|.
CASSRNHQETQYF
TGTGCCAGCAGTAGAAACCATCAAGAGACCCAGTACTTC
>TRBJ2-1|TRBV6-5|few|.
CASSSTSLGTEQFF
TGTGCCAGCAGTTCCACCTCCTTAGGGACCGAGCAGTTCTTC
>TRBJ1-2|TRBV9|.|TRBD1
CASSLRTGTHYGYTF
TGTGCCAGCAGCTTACGGACAGGCACTCATTATGGCTACACCTTC
>TRBJ2-3|TRBV7-2|many|.
CASSLAGGPGTQYF
TGTGCCAGCAGCTTAGCGGGGGGGCCGGGTACGCAGTATTTT
>TRBJ2-7|TRBV6-1|many|.
CASSDRGYEAYEQYF
TGTGCCAGCAGTGACCGGGGCTACGAAGCCTACGAGCAGTACTTC
>TRBJ1-3|TRBV29-1|.|.
CSGGDGGNTIYF
TGCAGCGGTGGAGACGGTGGAAACACCATATATTTT
>TRBJ1-5|TRBV3-1|few|.
CASSQDRNKPQHF
TGTGCCAGCAGCCAAGATAGGAATAAGCCCCAGCATTTT
>TRBJ2-5|TRBV20-1|few|TRBD1
CSASRGRTQETQYF
TGCAGTGCTTCCAGGGGGCGGACCCAAGAGACCCAGTACTTC
>TRBJ2-1|TRBV14|.|.
CASSQGRGASIEQFF
TGTGCCAGCAGCCAAGGACGAGGGGCGAGTATTGAGCAGTTCTTC
>TRBJ2-7|TRBV30|few|TRBD1
CAWSVGGQGSNEQYF
TGTGCCTGGAGTGTTGGGGGACAGGGGAGTAACGAGCAGTACTTC
>TRBJ1-1|TRBV29-1|many|.
CSVDNGGETEAFF
TGCAGCGTTGATAATGGGGGTGAGACTGAAGCTTTCTTT
>TRBJ1-2|TRBV5-1|many|.
CASSLEGVLSYGYTF
TGCGCCAGCAGCTTGGAGGGGGTACTCAGCTATGGCTACACCTTC
>TRBJ2-5|TRBV9|.|TRBD2
CASSPSLAGGGETQYF
TGTGCCAGCAGCCCCTCACTAGCGGGGGGCGGGGAGACCCAGTACTTC
>TRBJ2-1|TRBV29-1|.|.
CSVEGGANAYNEQFF
TGCAGCGTTGAAGGGGGGGCTAACGCCTACAATGAGCAGTTCTTC
>TRBJ2-7|TRBV14|many|.
CASSRTGEQYF
TGTGCCAGCAGCCGCACTGGCGAGCAGTACTTC